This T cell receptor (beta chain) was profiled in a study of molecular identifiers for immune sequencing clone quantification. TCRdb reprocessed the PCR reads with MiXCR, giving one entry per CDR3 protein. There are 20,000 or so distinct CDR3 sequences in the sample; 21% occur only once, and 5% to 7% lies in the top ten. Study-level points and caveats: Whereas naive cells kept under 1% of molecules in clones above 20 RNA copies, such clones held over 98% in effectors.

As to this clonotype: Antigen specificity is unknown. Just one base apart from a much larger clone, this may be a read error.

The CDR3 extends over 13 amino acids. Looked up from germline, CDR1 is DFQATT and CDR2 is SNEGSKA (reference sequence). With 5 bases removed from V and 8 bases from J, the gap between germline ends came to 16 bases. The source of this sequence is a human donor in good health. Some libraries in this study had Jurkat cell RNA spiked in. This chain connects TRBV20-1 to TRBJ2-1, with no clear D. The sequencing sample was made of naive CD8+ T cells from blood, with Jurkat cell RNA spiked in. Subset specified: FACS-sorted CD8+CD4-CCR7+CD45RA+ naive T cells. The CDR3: CSAAPIGIYEQFF. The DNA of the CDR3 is TGCAGTGCTGCCCCGATAGGTATCTATGAGCAGTTCTTC.